This TCR beta chain was identified during a study of patients and donors after allogeneic stem cell transplantation. Germline V gives CDR1 SQVTM, CDR2 ANQGSEA. This CDR3 has 13 residues. V gave up 1 base and J gave up 6 bases, with 12 bases separating them. MiXCR, applied by TCRdb to the RT-PCR reads, yields one record per CDR3 protein. The sample records more than 850,000 distinct CDR3 sequences, about a sixth being singletons. Material for sequencing was blood, either unsorted or a sorted T cell fraction (not recorded which). V and J are TRBV29-1 and TRBJ1-1; D not resolved. The receptor's source is a human donor who was either an allogeneic HSCT recipient or a stem cell or donor lymphocyte infusion donor (not recorded which). It is not recorded whose cells these are; they may come from a transplant donor. CDR3 nucleotide sequence: TGCAGCGTTGAAGGGGCCTCGTCGGCTGAAGCTTTCTTT. This sequence encodes CSVEGASSAEAFF.